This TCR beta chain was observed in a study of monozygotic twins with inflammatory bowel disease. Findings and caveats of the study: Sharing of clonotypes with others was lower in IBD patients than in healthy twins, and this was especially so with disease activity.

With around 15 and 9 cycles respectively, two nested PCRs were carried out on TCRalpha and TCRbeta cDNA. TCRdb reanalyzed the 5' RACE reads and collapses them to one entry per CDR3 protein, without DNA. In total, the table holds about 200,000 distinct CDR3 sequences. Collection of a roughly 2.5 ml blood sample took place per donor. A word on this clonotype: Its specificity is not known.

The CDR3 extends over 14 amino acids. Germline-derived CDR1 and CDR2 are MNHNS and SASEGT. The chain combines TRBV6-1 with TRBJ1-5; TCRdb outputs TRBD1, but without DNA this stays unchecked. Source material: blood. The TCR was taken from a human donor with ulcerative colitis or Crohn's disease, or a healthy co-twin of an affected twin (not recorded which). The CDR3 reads CASSPGTVNQPQHF.